Listed below are T cell receptor beta chains from one sample, sequenced in a study of T cells in Graves' hyperthyroidism and ophthalmopathy. One entry per CDR3 protein, called by TCRdb with MiXCR from the multiplex PCR reads. The data hold nearly 250,000 distinct CDR3 sequences, with approximately 23% observed a single time. The sample consisted of blood. The source is a woman between 35 and 50 years old with Graves' ophthalmopathy. The CDR3 runs from the conserved cysteine through the conserved F or W. The D gene is left open where the match is weak. Rows give clone size only sometimes, using once, few, many, or a class for an expanded clone.

D: .
J: TRBJ1-5
size: many
length: 14
V: TRBV6-1
DNA: TGTGCCAGCAGTAAGGATAATCCCAATCAGCCCCAGCATTTT
CDR3: CASSKDNPNQPQHF

D: .
J: TRBJ1-5
size: .
length: 15
V: TRBV19
DNA: TGTGCCAGTAGTATTTTGTCGGCAGGCAGGAGGCCCCAGCATTTT
CDR3: CASSILSAGRRPQHF

D: TRBD1
J: TRBJ2-7
size: many
length: 16
V: TRBV4-1
DNA: TGCGCCAGCAGCCAAGAGAACAGGGGGAAGCTTTACGAGCAGTACTTC
CDR3: CASSQENRGKLYEQYF

D: TRBD1
J: TRBJ1-6
size: .
length: 16
V: TRBV19
DNA: TGTGCCAGTCAGACCAGGGACAGGACTGGATTCTCACCCCTCCACTTT
CDR3: CASQTRDRTGFSPLHF

D: TRBD1
J: TRBJ1-1
size: .
length: 14
V: TRBV30
DNA: TGTGCCTGTCAGAGGGACAGGGTTTATTTCGGAGCTTTCTTT
CDR3: CACQRDRVYFGAFF

D: .
J: TRBJ1-2
size: few
length: 14
V: TRBV28
DNA: TGTGCCAGCAGCCCATTATGGGGGATCTATGGCTACACCTTC
CDR3: CASSPLWGIYGYTF

D: .
J: TRBJ1-3
size: many
length: 16
V: TRBV6-5
DNA: TGTGCCAGCAGTTATGGCGGACTGATCTCTGGAAACACCATATATTTT
CDR3: CASSYGGLISGNTIYF

D: TRBD1
J: TRBJ2-2
size: many
length: 13
V: TRBV6-1
DNA: TGTGCCAGCCAGGGGGCGGGAACCGGGGAGCTGTTTTTT
CDR3: CASQGAGTGELFF

D: TRBD2
J: TRBJ2-6
size: many
length: 18
V: TRBV6-2/TRBV6-3
DNA: TGTGCCAGCAGTTACGAAGGCGGGGGATTCTCTGGGGCCAACGTCCTGACTTTC
CDR3: CASSYEGGGFSGANVLTF

D: TRBD1
J: TRBJ1-2
size: many
length: 16
V: TRBV5-1
DNA: TGCGCCAGCAGCGATTCGACAGGGACGATTCTCCTTGGCTACACCTTC
CDR3: CASSDSTGTILLGYTF

D: TRBD1
J: TRBJ2-7
size: many
length: 13
V: TRBV2
DNA: TGTGCCAGCCGGTTGCGGACAGGGGCCGAGCAGTACTTC
CDR3: CASRLRTGAEQYF

D: .
J: TRBJ1-1
size: many
length: 13
V: TRBV6-5
DNA: TGTGCCAGCCACACAGGAGAGGACACTGAAGCTTTCTTT
CDR3: CASHTGEDTEAFF

D: TRBD1
J: TRBJ1-6
size: .
length: 14
V: TRBV27
DNA: TGTGCCAGCAGTCGGGGGACAGGGATTTCACCCCTCCACTTT
CDR3: CASSRGTGISPLHF

D: .
J: TRBJ2-5
size: .
length: 13
V: TRBV6-5
DNA: TGTGCCAGCAGTTTCGACCGAGGAAAGACCCAGTACTTC
CDR3: CASSFDRGKTQYF

D: .
J: TRBJ1-1
size: few
length: 14
V: TRBV6-5
DNA: TGTGCCAGCAGTTTCGCTCGGGAGGACACTGAAGCTTTCTTT
CDR3: CASSFAREDTEAFF

D: .
J: TRBJ2-7
size: once
length: 16
V: TRBV25-1
DNA: TGTGCCAGCAGTGAACCGGGGGAGGGGGTTCCCTACGAGCAGTACTTC
CDR3: CASSEPGEGVPYEQYF

D: TRBD1
J: TRBJ2-4
size: many
length: 14
V: TRBV6-5
DNA: TGTGCCAGCAGTCCACAGGGGGCGCGAAACATTCAGTACTTC
CDR3: CASSPQGARNIQYF

D: .
J: TRBJ2-2
size: once
length: 18
V: TRBV12-3/TRBV12-4
DNA: TGTGCCAGCAGCCCGAATTTTCGGACAGTTTCGAACACCGGGGAGCTGTTTTTT
CDR3: CASSPNFRTVSNTGELFF

D: TRBD1
J: TRBJ1-1
size: .
length: 15
V: TRBV6-1
DNA: TGTGCCAGCAGGTCGGGACAGGGATCGAACACTGAAGCTTTCTTT
CDR3: CASRSGQGSNTEAFF

D: .
J: TRBJ1-2
size: .
length: 13
V: TRBV6-1
DNA: TGTGCCAGCATGCCCCAAGCTAACTATGGCTACACCTTC
CDR3: CASMPQANYGYTF

D: .
J: TRBJ2-6
size: many
length: 15
V: TRBV25-1
DNA: TGTGCCAGCAGTGAATTGAAGTCCGGGGCCAACGTCCTGACTTTC
CDR3: CASSELKSGANVLTF

D: .
J: TRBJ1-1
size: many
length: 15
V: TRBV24-1
DNA: TGTGCCACCAGTGATACCGATATATGGGACACTGAAGCTTTCTTT
CDR3: CATSDTDIWDTEAFF

D: .
J: TRBJ2-5
size: many
length: 12
V: TRBV20-1
DNA: TGCAGTGCGGGCGGGTACCAAGAGACCCAGTACTTC
CDR3: CSAGGYQETQYF

D: .
J: TRBJ2-5
size: many
length: 13
V: TRBV4-1
DNA: TGCGCCAGCAGCCAAGGCCCCCTGGAGACCCAGTACTTC
CDR3: CASSQGPLETQYF

D: .
J: TRBJ2-5
size: many
length: 14
V: TRBV10-3
DNA: TGTGCCATCAAGGGTACAGATCTACAAGAGACCCAGTACTTC
CDR3: CAIKGTDLQETQYF

D: TRBD1
J: TRBJ2-7
size: many
length: 14
V: TRBV6-5
DNA: TGTGCCAGCAGTTACTCGACAGGGGCGCACGAGCAGTACTTC
CDR3: CASSYSTGAHEQYF

D: TRBD2
J: TRBJ2-7
size: many
length: 15
V: TRBV28
DNA: TGTGCCAGCAGTTTTGTCGCGGGGGTCTCCTACGAGCAGTACTTC
CDR3: CASSFVAGVSYEQYF

D: .
J: TRBJ2-5
size: many
length: 14
V: TRBV9
DNA: TGTGCCAGCAGCCCGAGTAGCATTGAAGAGACCCAGTACTTC
CDR3: CASSPSSIEETQYF

D: .
J: TRBJ1-1
size: many
length: 14
V: TRBV2
DNA: TGTGCCAGCAGTGTTGCAGGATTGAACACTGAAGCTTTCTTT
CDR3: CASSVAGLNTEAFF

D: TRBD1
J: TRBJ1-2
size: .
length: 14
V: TRBV7-8
DNA: TGTGCCAGCAACGCCCGGGACAGTAACTATGGCTACACCTTC
CDR3: CASNARDSNYGYTF

D: .
J: TRBJ2-5
size: .
length: 13
V: TRBV2
DNA: TGTGCCAGCAAGGGGGACTCTCAAGAGACCCAGTACTTC
CDR3: CASKGDSQETQYF

D: TRBD2
J: TRBJ2-7
size: many
length: 17
V: TRBV5-4
DNA: TGTGCCAGCAGCTTGATATCACTAGCGGGAGTCTCCTACGAGCAGTACTTC
CDR3: CASSLISLAGVSYEQYF

D: TRBD2
J: TRBJ2-7
size: many
length: 15
V: TRBV28
DNA: TGTGCCAGCAGTTCGATCGGGACTAGCGGGACTGAGCAGTACTTC
CDR3: CASSSIGTSGTEQYF

D: TRBD1
J: TRBJ2-7
size: many
length: 17
V: TRBV20-1
DNA: TGCAGTGCACAAAACGCCCTTTCAGGGGGCGCTTCCCACGAGCAGTACTTC
CDR3: CSAQNALSGGASHEQYF

D: .
J: TRBJ1-1
size: many
length: 13
V: TRBV30
DNA: TGTGCCTGGGAGGGGACACTGAACACTGAAGCTTTCTTT
CDR3: CAWEGTLNTEAFF

D: TRBD1
J: TRBJ1-5
size: many
length: 19
V: TRBV2
DNA: TGTGCCAGCAGTGAGATTTGGGGCCCAGGGGGCCGGATAGATCAGCCCCAGCATTTT
CDR3: CASSEIWGPGGRIDQPQHF

D: .
J: TRBJ1-5
size: .
length: 15
V: TRBV28
DNA: TGTGCCAGCAGCCTTAGAGGGGGTCGGAATCAGCCCCAGCATTTT
CDR3: CASSLRGGRNQPQHF

D: TRBD1
J: TRBJ1-2
size: many
length: 14
V: TRBV27
DNA: TGTGCCAGCAGTCCCCGACAGGGGCGCTATGGCTACACCTTC
CDR3: CASSPRQGRYGYTF

D: .
J: TRBJ1-2
size: many
length: 14
V: TRBV2
DNA: TGTGCCAGCAGTGAAATATCAGCGTCCTATGGCTACACCTTC
CDR3: CASSEISASYGYTF

D: .
J: TRBJ2-7
size: many
length: 14
V: TRBV13
DNA: TGTGCCAGCAGCTTAGAATCCGACAGTAACGAGCAGTACTTC
CDR3: CASSLESDSNEQYF

D: .
J: TRBJ2-7
size: .
length: 13
V: TRBV25-1
DNA: TGTGCCAGCAGTGTACCGGGGGCCTACGAGCAGTACTTC
CDR3: CASSVPGAYEQYF

D: TRBD1
J: TRBJ2-5
size: many
length: 15
V: TRBV12-3/TRBV12-4
DNA: TGTGCCAGCAGTCCAGGACAGGGGGCAGGGGAGACCCAGTACTTC
CDR3: CASSPGQGAGETQYF

D: .
J: TRBJ1-1
size: many
length: 15
V: TRBV5-1
DNA: TGCGCCAGCAGCTTGGTGGGGTCCCAAGTGACTGAAGCTTTCTTT
CDR3: CASSLVGSQVTEAFF

D: .
J: TRBJ2-2
size: few
length: 12
V: TRBV5-8
DNA: TGTGCCAGCAGGATAGACACCGGGGAGCTGTTTTTT
CDR3: CASRIDTGELFF

D: .
J: TRBJ2-5
size: many
length: 13
V: TRBV6-1
DNA: TGTGCCAGCAGTGGAGGGGGAGGAGAGACCCAGTACTTC
CDR3: CASSGGGGETQYF

D: .
J: TRBJ2-7
size: many
length: 13
V: TRBV6-5
DNA: TGTGCCAGCAGTTACGACCAGGGGAACGAGCAGTACTTC
CDR3: CASSYDQGNEQYF

D: .
J: TRBJ2-7
size: many
length: 14
V: TRBV12-3/TRBV12-4
DNA: TGTGCCAGCAGTCCCACGGAGCAGCGTTACGAGCAGTACTTC
CDR3: CASSPTEQRYEQYF

D: .
J: TRBJ2-5
size: many
length: 11
V: TRBV6-1
DNA: TGTGCCAGCACCCGCCAAGAGACCCAGTACTTC
CDR3: CASTRQETQYF

D: .
J: TRBJ1-5
size: many
length: 13
V: TRBV10-3
DNA: TGTGCCATCAGTGAACAGGGCAATCAGCCCCAGCATTTT
CDR3: CAISEQGNQPQHF

D: .
J: TRBJ2-6
size: many
length: 15
V: TRBV7-2
DNA: TGTGCCAGCAGCTTAGCCCTTTTTGGGGCCAACGTCCTGACTTTC
CDR3: CASSLALFGANVLTF

D: .
J: TRBJ1-1
size: .
length: 22
V: TRBV7-1
DNA: .
CDR3: CASTPLGHYYEQYFGPGTEAFF

D: .
J: TRBJ1-3
size: many
length: 15
V: TRBV6-1
DNA: TGTGCCAGCAGTGACGGGATGGGCTCTGGAAACACCATATATTTT
CDR3: CASSDGMGSGNTIYF

D: .
J: TRBJ2-5
size: many
length: 14
V: TRBV2
DNA: TGTGCCAGCAGTGATTTCCGAGGACGAGAGACCCAGTACTTC
CDR3: CASSDFRGRETQYF

D: .
J: TRBJ2-2
size: .
length: 13
V: TRBV6-2/TRBV6-3
DNA: TGTGCCAGCAGTTACATCGGGCCCGGGGAGCTGTTTTTT
CDR3: CASSYIGPGELFF

D: TRBD1
J: TRBJ2-7
size: many
length: 13
V: TRBV30
DNA: TGTGCCTGGGAACGACAGGGGGGCAACGAGCAGTACTTC
CDR3: CAWERQGGNEQYF

D: .
J: TRBJ2-7
size: once
length: 14
V: TRBV28
DNA: TGTGCCAGCAGTTTAATCGGCGGCGCGGGTGAGCAGTACTTC
CDR3: CASSLIGGAGEQYF

D: .
J: TRBJ2-4
size: many
length: 17
V: TRBV3-2
DNA: TGTGCCAGCAGCCAAGATTTCCCGACCACGGGGCTAAACATTCAGTACTTC
CDR3: CASSQDFPTTGLNIQYF

D: .
J: TRBJ2-7
size: few
length: 15
V: TRBV6-1
DNA: TGTGCCAGCAGTGAAGGACAGAGGAGCTCCTACGAGCAGTACTTC
CDR3: CASSEGQRSSYEQYF

D: .
J: TRBJ2-5
size: .
length: 13
V: TRBV28
DNA: TGTGCCAGCAGTTTATTTATGGGGGAGACCCAGTACTTC
CDR3: CASSLFMGETQYF